A single sample is the source of the 6 T cell receptor beta chains below, sequenced in a study of T-cell reconstitution after alpha-beta-depleted transplantation in children. Unique molecular identifiers were used to barcode this TCRbeta library. Each CDR3 protein gets one entry after TCRdb re-called the PCR reads with MiXCR. Here the sample spans fewer than 120,000 distinct CDR3 sequences, 9% to 12% being singletons. This specimen was PBMCs from the stem cell graft donor, taken from the stem cell graft. The receptors originated from a human donor who donated a stem cell graft to a child with acute lymphoblastic leukemia.

This clonotype has ten or more counts. The chain employs TRBV12-3 or TRBV12-4 and TRBJ1-2; D not certain. The V gene lost 5 bases and the J gene lost 4 bases, with 14 bases spanning the gap. The CDR3 covers 14 residues. The CDR3 protein is CASSPGPVFYGYTF. The CDR3 DNA sequence: TGTGCCAGCAGTCCCGGGCCTGTTTTCTATGGCTACACCTTC.

The chain links TRBV5-1 to TRBJ2-7; D perhaps matches TRBD2 (5 bases). The CDR3 is 12 amino acids. The V gene's germline CDR1 is SGHRS and CDR2 YFSETQ. V shed 5 bases and J shed 6 bases, with 12 bases lying between them. This CDR3 is CASSSGLSEQYF. The CDR3 nucleotides read TGCGCCAGCAGTTCTGGACTCTCCGAGCAGTACTTC.

This clonotype was observed many times. The chain employs TRBV7-2 and TRBJ1-4, with 7 nucleotides matching TRBD1. This CDR3 region has 15 residues. Germline assignment: CDR1 SGHTA and CDR2 FQGNSA. Germline trimming cut 4 bases from V and 3 bases from J; bases unmatched to any gene: 5. CDR3 sequence (DNA): TGTGCCAGCAGCTCCAACAGGGGAGCTAATGAAAAACTGTTTTTT. It translates to CASSSNRGANEKLFF.

This clonotype has more than one count but fewer than ten. J is TRBJ2-7 and V is TRBV6-5; no clear D gene. V dropped 2 bases and J dropped 2 bases, with 16 bases sitting between them. CDR3 size: 16 residues. CDR1 and CDR2 (germline): MNHEY, SVGAGI. CDR3 nucleotides: TGTGCCAGCAGTTACCGCATTAGGACGGATACCTACGAGCAGTACTTC. Translation gives CASSYRIRTDTYEQYF.

This clonotype was found many times. The rearrangement links TRBV27 to TRBJ2-3; 10 bases are shared with TRBD2. The germline gives CDR1 MNHEY, CDR2 SMNVEV (reference sequence). Trimming took 8 bases from V and 6 from J; bases not matched to a gene: 8. This CDR3 comprises 14 residues. The CDR3: CASLSSGGRDTQYF. DNA of the CDR3: TGTGCCAGCCTCTCTAGCGGGGGCCGGGATACGCAGTATTTT.

A note on this clonotype: This may stem from a read error, because a much larger clone lies one nucleotide away. The chain uses TRBV28 and TRBJ2-5; possible D gene TRBD2, 7 bases. In germline, CDR1 is MDHEN, CDR2 SYDVKM. The CDR3 length is 14 residues. CDR3 residues: CASSLMGGAETQCF. CDR3 sequence (DNA): TGTGCCAGCAGTCTCATGGGGGGGGCTGAGACCCAGTGCTTC.